This T cell receptor (beta chain) was obtained from a study of regulatory T cells in long-lasting Graves disease. Findings and limits, study-wide: With approximately 2,500 shared public clonotypes, persistent patients exceeded new patients, who shared about a thousand.

Regarding this clonotype: No antigen is known for it.

V lost 8 bases to trimming and J lost 3 bases, with 8 bases between them. The CDR3 consists of 11 residues. CDR1 GTSNPN and CDR2 SVGIG come from the germline V gene (reference sequence). Libraries of TCR beta came from iRepertoire HTBI primers plus Arm-PCR of CDR3 regions. TCRdb re-called the multiplex PCR reads with MiXCR, one entry per CDR3 protein. The sample lists some 450,000 distinct CDR3 sequences; about 16% were seen once. Regarding time point: newly diagnosed GD, antithyroid drugs for less than 3 months. PBMC RNA served as the TCR library source. These data are also associated with another study on T cells in Graves' hyperthyroidism and ophthalmopathy. As reported in that work: Patients with uncontrolled infections, other autoimmune diseases, pregnancy or lactation were excluded.

The source was peripheral blood mononuclear cells (PBMCs), collected at new diagnosis, from a patient treated with antithyroid drugs. The chain has TRBV30 and TRBJ1-3, with D possibly being TRBD1 (5 bases). This clonotype was obtained from a woman in her twenties or thirties with Graves disease. The CDR3 sequence is CARGVGNTIYF. In DNA form, the CDR3 reads TGTGCCCGGGGGGTTGGAAACACCATATATTTT.